The entry that follows covers one T cell receptor (beta chain) sequence. Antigen: not known. Extracted from the samples, RNA was reverse transcribed into cDNA to serve as the sequencing template. The protocol was immunoSEQ multiplex PCR, while the TCRdb copy is restricted to in-frame clones and leaves out a portion. The table lists roughly 130,000 clones, approximately 53% of them singletons. Germline V gene lookup returns CDR1 SGHNT and CDR2 YENEEA. V was cut by 3 bases and J by 2 bases, with 10 bases left in between. The CDR3 is 14 amino acids. This sample stems from a study of CD8+ T cells in alopecia areata. Study details: A 6-month period off drug followed tofacitinib, which lasted 6 to 18 months. Study-wide results and limits: Higher clonality and more expanded CD8+ clones appeared in lesional than normal scalp.

Material: CD4+ T cells sorted from blood, obtained at week 0. V usage is TRBV11-3 and J usage is TRBJ2-5; D is perhaps TRBD1 (5 bases). This TCR derives from a human donor with alopecia areata. CDR3 DNA: TGTGCCAGCAGCTTCCAGGGATTACAAGAGACCCAGTACTTC. Encoded protein: CASSFQGLQETQYF. The whole variable domain, remainder taken from reference TRBV11-3 and TRBJ2-5, is EAGVVQSPRYKIIEKKQPVAFWCNPISGHNTLYWYLQNLGQGPELLIRYENEEAVDDSQLPKDRFSAERLKGVDSTLKIQPAELGDSAVYLCASSFQGLQETQYFGPGTRLLVL.